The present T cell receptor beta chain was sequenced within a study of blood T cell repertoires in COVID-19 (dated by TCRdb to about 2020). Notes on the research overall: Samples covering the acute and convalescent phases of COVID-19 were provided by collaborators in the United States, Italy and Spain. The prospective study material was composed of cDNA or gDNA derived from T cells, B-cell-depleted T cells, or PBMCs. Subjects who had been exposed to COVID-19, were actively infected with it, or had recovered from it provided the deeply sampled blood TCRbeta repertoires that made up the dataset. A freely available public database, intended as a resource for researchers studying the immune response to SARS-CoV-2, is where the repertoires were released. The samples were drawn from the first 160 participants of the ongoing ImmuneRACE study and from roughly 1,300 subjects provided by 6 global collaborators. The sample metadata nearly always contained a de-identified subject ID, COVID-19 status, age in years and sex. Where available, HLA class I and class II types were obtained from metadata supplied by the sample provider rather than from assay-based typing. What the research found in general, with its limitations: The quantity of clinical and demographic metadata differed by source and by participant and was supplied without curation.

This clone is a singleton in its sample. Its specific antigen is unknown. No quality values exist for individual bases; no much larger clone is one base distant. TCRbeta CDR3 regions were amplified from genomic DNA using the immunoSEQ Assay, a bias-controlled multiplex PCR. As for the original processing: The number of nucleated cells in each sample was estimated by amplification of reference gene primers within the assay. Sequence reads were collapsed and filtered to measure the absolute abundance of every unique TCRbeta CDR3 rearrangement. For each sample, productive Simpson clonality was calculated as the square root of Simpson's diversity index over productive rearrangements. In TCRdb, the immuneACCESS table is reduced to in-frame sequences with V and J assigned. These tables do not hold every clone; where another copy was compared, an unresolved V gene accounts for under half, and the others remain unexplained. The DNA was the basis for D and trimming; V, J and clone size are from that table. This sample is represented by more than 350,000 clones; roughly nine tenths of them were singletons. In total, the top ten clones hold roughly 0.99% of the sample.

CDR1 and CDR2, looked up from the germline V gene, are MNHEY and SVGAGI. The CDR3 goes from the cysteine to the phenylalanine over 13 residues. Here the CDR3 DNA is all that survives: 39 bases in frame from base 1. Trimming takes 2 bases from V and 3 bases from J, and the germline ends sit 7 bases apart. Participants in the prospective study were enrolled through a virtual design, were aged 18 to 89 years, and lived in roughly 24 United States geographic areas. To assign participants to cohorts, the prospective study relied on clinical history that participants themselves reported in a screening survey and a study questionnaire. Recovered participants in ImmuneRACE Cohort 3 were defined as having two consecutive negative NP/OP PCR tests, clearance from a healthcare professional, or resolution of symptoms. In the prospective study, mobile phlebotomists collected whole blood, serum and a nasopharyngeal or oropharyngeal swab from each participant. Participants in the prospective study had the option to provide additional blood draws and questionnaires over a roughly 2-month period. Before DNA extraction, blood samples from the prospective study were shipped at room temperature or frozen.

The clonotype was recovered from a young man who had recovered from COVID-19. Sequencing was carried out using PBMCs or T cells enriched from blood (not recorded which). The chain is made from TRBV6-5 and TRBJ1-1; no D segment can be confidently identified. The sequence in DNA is TGTGCCAGCAGTTACAGCGAAGACACTGAAGCTTTCTTT. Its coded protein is CASSYSEDTEAFF.